This TCR beta chain was recorded in a study of blood T cells in healthy people across ages. This clonotype was detected a few times. Total RNA, at least 5 micrograms per sample, came from PBMCs. A second roughly 6 to 12 cycle PCR used barcoded and J-beta primers. A tag from a template-switch adaptor with 12 random nucleotides marked each cDNA molecule. TCRdb passed the 5' RACE reads through MiXCR, listing each CDR3 protein once. This sample carries approximately 780,000 distinct CDR3 sequences, 20% to 30% of them seen once, and the ten largest clones take around 2.9%. These data are also associated with another study on T cells of mothers and their children. As that report states: The second PCR's M1S primer added sample barcodes and 2-4 random nucleotides. Slightly, though not significantly, more overlap was seen in related than in unrelated mother-child pairs.

The source is a boy aged 5-17 years in good health. The sequencing input was blood.

The CDR3 reads CASSEGGVSSYEQYF. CDR3 in DNA: TGTGCCAGCAGCGAGGGAGGGGTTAGCTCCTACGAGCAGTACTTC. V is TRBV6-6 and J is TRBJ2-5; 7 bases are shared with TRBD2. The tail of the sequence fits TRBJ2-7 better, so the J call may be wrong. CDR1 and CDR2 (germline): MNHNY, SVGAGI (reference sequence). CDR3 size: 15 residues.